This TCR beta chain was sequenced for a study of response to subunit inactivated influenza vaccine. The CDR3 totals 16 residues. Trimming took 4 bases from V and 8 from J; bases not matched to a gene: 10. Germline V CDR1 and CDR2: MNHEY, SMNVEV (reference sequence). TCRdb re-derived calls from the RT-PCR reads in MiXCR, one entry per CDR3 protein. The sample yields about 620,000 distinct CDR3 sequences, approximately 10% seen once. This clonotype came up many times. Another study also made use of these data, one on T cells expressing NK-cell markers. As reported in that work: TCR beta libraries carry UMIs added by 5'RACE template switching. It remained uncertain whether the expanded NKG2C+ T cell clones were specific for HCMV antigens.

The chain links TRBV27 to TRBJ2-1, with 11 bases matching TRBD2. This specimen consisted of PBMCs from blood, obtained on the day of vaccination. The sequence came from a man aged 50 to 59 who received an inactivated influenza vaccine. The CDR3 is CASSSLTSGSGDEQFF. The CDR3 nucleotides are TGTGCCAGCAGTTCGCTAACTAGCGGGAGTGGAGATGAGCAGTTCTTC.